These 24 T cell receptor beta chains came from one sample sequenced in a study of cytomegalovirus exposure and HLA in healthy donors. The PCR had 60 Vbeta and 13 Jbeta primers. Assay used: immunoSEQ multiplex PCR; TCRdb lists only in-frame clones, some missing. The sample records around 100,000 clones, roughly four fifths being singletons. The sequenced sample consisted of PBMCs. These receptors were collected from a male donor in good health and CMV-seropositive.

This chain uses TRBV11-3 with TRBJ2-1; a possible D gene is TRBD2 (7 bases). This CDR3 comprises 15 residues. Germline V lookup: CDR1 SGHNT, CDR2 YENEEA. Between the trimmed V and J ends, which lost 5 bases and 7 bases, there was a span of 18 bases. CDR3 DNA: TGTGCCAGCAGCCTAGGCCGGGGGGCCTCGAATGAGCAGTTCTTC. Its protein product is CASSLGRGASNEQFF.

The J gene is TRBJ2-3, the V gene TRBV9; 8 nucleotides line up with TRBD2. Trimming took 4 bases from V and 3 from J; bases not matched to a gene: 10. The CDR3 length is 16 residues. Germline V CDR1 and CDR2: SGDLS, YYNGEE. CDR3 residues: CASSSDGGGVTDTQYF. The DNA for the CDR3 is TGTGCCAGCAGCTCCGACGGGGGGGGAGTAACAGATACGCAGTATTTT.

The CDR3: CASSQGRVSQPQHF. The CDR3 DNA sequence: TGTGCCAGCAGCCAGGGAAGGGTCAGTCAGCCCCAGCATTTT. The V and J genes are TRBV7-8 and TRBJ1-5; the D gene is possibly TRBD1 (5 bases). In germline, CDR1 is SGHVS, CDR2 FQNEAQ. This CDR3 contains 14 residues. Trimming took off 5 bases at V and 6 bases at J, with 14 bases between the two ends.

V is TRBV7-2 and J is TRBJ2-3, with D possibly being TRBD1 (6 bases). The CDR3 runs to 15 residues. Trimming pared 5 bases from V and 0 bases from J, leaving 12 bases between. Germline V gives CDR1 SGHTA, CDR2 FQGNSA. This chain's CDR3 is CASSRSGQSTDTQYF. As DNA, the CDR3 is TGTGCCAGCAGCCGTTCGGGACAAAGCACAGATACGCAGTATTTT. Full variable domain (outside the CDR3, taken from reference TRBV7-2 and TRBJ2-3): GAGVSQSPSNKVTEKGKDVELRCDPISGHTALYWYRQSLGQGLEFLIYFQGNSAPDKSGLPSDRFSAERTGGSVSTLTIQRTQQEDSAVYLCASSRSGQSTDTQYFGPGTRLTVL.

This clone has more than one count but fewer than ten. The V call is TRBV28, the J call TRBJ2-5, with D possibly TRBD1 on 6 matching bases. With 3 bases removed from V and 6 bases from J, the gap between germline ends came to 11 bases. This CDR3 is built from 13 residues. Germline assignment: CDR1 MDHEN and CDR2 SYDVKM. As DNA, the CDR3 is TGTGCCAGCAGTTTCCCAGGGGATCAGACCCAGTACTTC. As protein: CASSFPGDQTQYF.

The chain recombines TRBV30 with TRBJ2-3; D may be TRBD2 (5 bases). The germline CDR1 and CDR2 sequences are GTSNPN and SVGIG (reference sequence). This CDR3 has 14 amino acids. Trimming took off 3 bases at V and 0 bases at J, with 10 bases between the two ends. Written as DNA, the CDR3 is TGTGCCTGGAGACTAGGGATTAGCACAGATACGCAGTATTTT. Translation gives CAWRLGISTDTQYF.

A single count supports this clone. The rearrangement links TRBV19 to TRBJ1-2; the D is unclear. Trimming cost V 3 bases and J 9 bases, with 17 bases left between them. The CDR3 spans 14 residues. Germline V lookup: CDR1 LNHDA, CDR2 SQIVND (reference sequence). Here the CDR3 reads CASSIGENRMSYTF. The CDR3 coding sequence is TGTGCCAGTAGTATTGGGGAGAACAGAATGAGCTACACCTTC.

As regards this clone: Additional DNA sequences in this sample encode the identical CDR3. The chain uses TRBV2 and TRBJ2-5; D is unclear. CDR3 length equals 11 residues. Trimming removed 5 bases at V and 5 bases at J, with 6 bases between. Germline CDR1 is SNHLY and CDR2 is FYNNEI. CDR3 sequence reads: CASSPLETQYF. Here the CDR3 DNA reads TGTGCCAGCAGTCCCCTTGAGACCCAGTACTTC.

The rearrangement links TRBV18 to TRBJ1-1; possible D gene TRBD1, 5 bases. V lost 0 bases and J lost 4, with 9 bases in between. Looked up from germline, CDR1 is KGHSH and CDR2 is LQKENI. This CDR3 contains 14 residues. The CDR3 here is CASSPPGGFTEAFF. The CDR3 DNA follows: TGTGCCAGCTCACCACCCGGGGGATTCACTGAAGCTTTCTTT.

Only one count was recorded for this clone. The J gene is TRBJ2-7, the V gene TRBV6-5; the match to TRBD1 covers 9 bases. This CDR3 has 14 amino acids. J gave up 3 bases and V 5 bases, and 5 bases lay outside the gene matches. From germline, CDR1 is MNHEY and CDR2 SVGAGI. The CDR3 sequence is CASSPTGGRYEQYF. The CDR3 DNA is TGTGCCAGCAGTCCAACAGGGGGCCGCTACGAGCAGTACTTC.

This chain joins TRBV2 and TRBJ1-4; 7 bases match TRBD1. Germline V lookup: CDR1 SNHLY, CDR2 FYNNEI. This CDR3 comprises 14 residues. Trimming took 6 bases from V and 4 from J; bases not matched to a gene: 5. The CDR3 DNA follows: TGTGCCAGCAGAACACAGGGGAATAATGAAAAACTGTTTTTT. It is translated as CASRTQGNNEKLFF.

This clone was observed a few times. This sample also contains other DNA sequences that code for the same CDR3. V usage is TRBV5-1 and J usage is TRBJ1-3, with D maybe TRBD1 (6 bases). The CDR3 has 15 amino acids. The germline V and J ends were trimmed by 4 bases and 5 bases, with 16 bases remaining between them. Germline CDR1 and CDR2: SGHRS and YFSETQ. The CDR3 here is CASSIETRGRNTIYF. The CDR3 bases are TGCGCCAGCAGCATAGAAACCAGGGGACGAAACACCATATATTTT.

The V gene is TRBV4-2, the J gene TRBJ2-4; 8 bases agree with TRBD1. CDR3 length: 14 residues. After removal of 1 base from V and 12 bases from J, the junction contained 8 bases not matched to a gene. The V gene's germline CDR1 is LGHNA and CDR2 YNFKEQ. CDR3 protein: CASSQAGGAPPQYF. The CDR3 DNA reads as TGTGCCAGCAGCCAAGCAGGGGGCGCCCCCCCTCAGTACTTC.

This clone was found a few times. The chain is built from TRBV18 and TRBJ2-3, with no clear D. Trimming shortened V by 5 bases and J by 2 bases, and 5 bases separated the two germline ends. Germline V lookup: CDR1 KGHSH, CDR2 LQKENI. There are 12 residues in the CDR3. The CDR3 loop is CASSSNTDTQYF. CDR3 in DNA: TGTGCCAGCTCATCCAACACAGATACGCAGTATTTT.

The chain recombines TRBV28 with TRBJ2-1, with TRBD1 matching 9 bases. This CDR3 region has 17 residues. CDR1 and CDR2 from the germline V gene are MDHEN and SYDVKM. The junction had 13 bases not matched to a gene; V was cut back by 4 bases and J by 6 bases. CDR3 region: CASSSAHSGQGFNEQFF. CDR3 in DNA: TGTGCCAGCAGTTCAGCCCATTCGGGACAGGGATTCAATGAGCAGTTCTTC.

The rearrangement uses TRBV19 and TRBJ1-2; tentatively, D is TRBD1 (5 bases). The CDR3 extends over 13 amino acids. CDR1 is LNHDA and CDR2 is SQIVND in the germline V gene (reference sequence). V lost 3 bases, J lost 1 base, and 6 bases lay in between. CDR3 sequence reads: CASSIDSNYGYTF. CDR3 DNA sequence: TGTGCCAGTAGTATTGACAGTAACTATGGCTACACCTTC.

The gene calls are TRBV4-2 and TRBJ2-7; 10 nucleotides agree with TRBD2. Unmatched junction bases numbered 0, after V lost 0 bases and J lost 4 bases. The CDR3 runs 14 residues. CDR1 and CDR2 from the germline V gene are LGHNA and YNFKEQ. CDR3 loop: CASSQDSGGYEQYF. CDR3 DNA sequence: TGTGCCAGCAGCCAAGATAGCGGGGGGTACGAGCAGTACTTC.

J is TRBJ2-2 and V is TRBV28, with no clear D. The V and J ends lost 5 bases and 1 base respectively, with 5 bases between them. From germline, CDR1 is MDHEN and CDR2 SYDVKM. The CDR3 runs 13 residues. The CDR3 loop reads CASSSRNTGELFF. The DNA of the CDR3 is TGTGCCAGCAGTAGCCGGAACACCGGGGAGCTGTTTTTT. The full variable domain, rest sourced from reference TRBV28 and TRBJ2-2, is DVKVTQSSRYLVKRTGEKVFLECVQDMDHENMFWYRQDPGLGLRLIYFSYDVKMKEKGDIPEGYSVSREKKERFSLILESASTNQTSMYLCASSSRNTGELFFGEGSRLTVL.

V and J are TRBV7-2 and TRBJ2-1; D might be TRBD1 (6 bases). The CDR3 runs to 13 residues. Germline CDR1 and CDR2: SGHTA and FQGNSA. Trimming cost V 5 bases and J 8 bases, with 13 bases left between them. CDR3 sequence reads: CASSVTDRYEQFF. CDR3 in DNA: TGTGCCAGCAGCGTAACCGACAGGTATGAGCAGTTCTTC.

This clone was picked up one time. CDR3 coding DNA: TGTGCCAGCAGCTTAGGTTCCGGGAGTGAGCAGTTCTTC. The encoded protein is CASSLGSGSEQFF. The chain carries TRBV7-2 and TRBJ2-1, with a weak D call TRBD2 (6 bases). This CDR3 is built from 13 residues. The V end lost 1 base, the J end lost 9 bases, and 10 bases lay between the germline ends. Germline loops: CDR1 SGHTA, CDR2 FQGNSA.

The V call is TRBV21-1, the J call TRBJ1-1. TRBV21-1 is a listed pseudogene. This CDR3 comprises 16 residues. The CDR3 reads CASSSRSLPGNTEAFF. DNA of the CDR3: TGTGCCAGCAGCTCCCGTTCCTTACCCGGGAACACTGAAGCTTTCTTT.

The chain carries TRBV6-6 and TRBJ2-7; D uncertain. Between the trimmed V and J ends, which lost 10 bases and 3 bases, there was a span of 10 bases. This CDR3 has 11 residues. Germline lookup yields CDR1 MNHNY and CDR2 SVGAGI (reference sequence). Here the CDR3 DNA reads TGTGCCACCATGAGAGACTACGAGCAGTACTTC. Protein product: CATMRDYEQYF.

The CDR3 here is CASRPWGLAERYEQYF. The CDR3 DNA reads TGTGCCAGCAGGCCCTGGGGACTAGCGGAGAGATACGAGCAGTACTTC. The gene calls are TRBV4-2 and TRBJ2-7, with TRBD2 matching over 11 bases. This CDR3 is built from 16 residues. V shed 6 bases and J 4 bases; nucleotides not matched to a gene: 11. Germline CDR1 and CDR2: LGHNA and YNFKEQ.

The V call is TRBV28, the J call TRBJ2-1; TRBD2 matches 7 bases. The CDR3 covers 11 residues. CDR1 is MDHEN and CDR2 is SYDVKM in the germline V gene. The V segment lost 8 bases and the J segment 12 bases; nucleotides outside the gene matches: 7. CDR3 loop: CASANTGGQFF. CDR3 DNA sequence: TGTGCCAGCGCCAACACGGGAGGGCAGTTCTTC.